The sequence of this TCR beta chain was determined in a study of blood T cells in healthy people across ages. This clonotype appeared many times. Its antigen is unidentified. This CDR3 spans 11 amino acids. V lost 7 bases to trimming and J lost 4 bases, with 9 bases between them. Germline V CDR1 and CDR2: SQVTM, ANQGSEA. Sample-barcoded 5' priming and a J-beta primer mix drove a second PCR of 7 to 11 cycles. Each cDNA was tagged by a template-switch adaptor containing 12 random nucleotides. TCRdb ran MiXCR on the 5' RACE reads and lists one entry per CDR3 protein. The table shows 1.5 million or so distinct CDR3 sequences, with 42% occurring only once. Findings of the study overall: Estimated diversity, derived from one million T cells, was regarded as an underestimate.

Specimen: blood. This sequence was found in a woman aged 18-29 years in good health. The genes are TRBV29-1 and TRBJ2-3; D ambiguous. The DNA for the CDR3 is TGCAGCGGTGGGATGGCAGATACGCAGTATTTT. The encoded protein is CSGGMADTQYF.